Presented here are 27 T cell receptor beta chains from one specimen sequenced in a study of early T cells in non-severe SARS-CoV-2 infection. TCRdb independently ran MiXCR on the 5' RACE reads; one entry per CDR3 protein. The sample shows about 70,000 distinct CDR3 sequences, about 12% of them seen only once. Source: whole blood, taken at baseline. Source of these receptors: an adult who was a healthcare worker with PCR-confirmed SARS-CoV-2 infection or an uninfected control (not recorded which). The donor label of this sample is uncertain.

This clonotype was seen a few times. V is TRBV6-5 and J is TRBJ2-1; D gene uncertain. V was cut by 6 bases and J by 2 bases, with 8 bases left in between. The germline gives CDR1 MNHEY, CDR2 SVGAGI. The CDR3 extends over 13 amino acids. CDR3 sequence: CASRLGTYNEQFF. The CDR3 nucleotides are TGTGCCAGCAGATTGGGCACCTACAATGAGCAGTTCTTC.

The rearrangement joins TRBV5-1 to TRBJ2-7, with D perhaps matching TRBD2 (6 bases). V lost 0 bases and J lost 2, with 12 bases in between. The CDR3 runs 15 residues. Germline values: CDR1 SGHRS, CDR2 YFSETQ. CDR3 residues: CASSLGGLGTYEQYF. The CDR3 DNA reads TGCGCCAGCAGCTTGGGGGGACTGGGAACCTACGAGCAGTACTTC.

In this sample, this clonotype turned up a few times. The rearrangement uses TRBV12-3 or TRBV12-4 and TRBJ1-2; D unclear. Trimming took 7 bases from V and 3 from J, leaving 0 bases between them. The CDR3 extends over 9 amino acids. This chain's CDR3 is CASNYGYTF. The CDR3 DNA reads as TGTGCCAGCAACTATGGCTACACCTTC.

This clonotype was detected ten times or more. CDR3 amino acids: CATRRGYEQYF. The DNA for the CDR3 is TGTGCCACCCGAAGAGGGTACGAGCAGTACTTC. The rearrangement joins TRBV6-6 to TRBJ2-7, with a tentative D call TRBD2 (5 bases). Germline lookup yields CDR1 MNHNY and CDR2 SVGAGI (reference sequence). The CDR3 has 11 residues. Trimming cost V 10 bases and J 4 bases, with 11 bases left between them.

This clonotype was counted many times. The CDR3 bases are TGTGCCAGCACAAAGCCGGGACAAGCGAACACTGAAGCTTTCTTT. Translated: CASTKPGQANTEAFF. This chain links TRBV6-1 with TRBJ1-1; possible D gene TRBD1, 6 bases. The CDR3 spans 15 residues. Trimming removed 7 bases from V and 1 base from J, with 16 bases in between. Germline V gene data show CDR1 as MNHNS and CDR2 as SASEGT.

This clonotype was counted many times. This rearrangement joins TRBV20-1 to TRBJ2-7, with D tentatively TRBD2 (6 bases). Trimming removed 3 bases at V and 2 bases at J, with 17 bases between. The germline gives CDR1 DFQATT, CDR2 SNEGSKA (reference sequence). The CDR3 loop spans 15 amino acids. The CDR3: CSARGGEKKAYEQYF. The CDR3 coding sequence is TGCAGTGCTAGGGGCGGGGAAAAGAAAGCCTACGAGCAGTACTTC.

This clonotype was observed once. The chain couples TRBV13 to TRBJ2-5; the D is unclear. V was cut by 4 bases and J by 0 bases, with 9 bases left in between. Germline loops: CDR1 PRHDT, CDR2 FYEKMQ (reference sequence). The CDR3 has 14 residues. The CDR3 reads CASSSRWYQETQYF. The CDR3 nucleotides are TGTGCCAGCAGCTCCCGATGGTACCAAGAGACCCAGTACTTC.

This clonotype occurred a few times. V is TRBV20-1 and J is TRBJ2-1, with D unresolved. The CDR3 totals 13 residues. V was trimmed by 1 base and J by 9 bases, leaving 13 bases between them. Germline V gives CDR1 DFQATT, CDR2 SNEGSKA (reference sequence). The CDR3 bases are TGCAGTGCTAGAGGGGCCGGTGTGAGTGAGCAGTTCTTC. Its protein product is CSARGAGVSEQFF.

The chain links TRBV9 to TRBJ2-5; TRBD1 might be the D (6 bases). The CDR3 is 14 amino acids. Trimming stripped 4 bases from V and 0 bases from J, with 10 bases between. The germline V gene encodes CDR1 SGDLS and CDR2 YYNGEE. CDR3 coding DNA: TGTGCCAGCAGCCCCCGGGACAACCAAGAGACCCAGTACTTC. Translated: CASSPRDNQETQYF.

This clonotype was detected only a few times. The rearrangement joins TRBV24-1 to TRBJ2-7, with 9 bases matching TRBD2. The V gene's germline CDR1 is KGHDR and CDR2 SFDVKD. The ends lost 9 bases at V and 3 bases at J; junction bases unmatched: 11. This CDR3 region has 15 residues. CDR3 bases: TGTGCCACCTGGCTGTTGGAGCGGGAGGACTACGAGCAGTACTTC. This codes for CATWLLEREDYEQYF.

The chain employs TRBV9 and TRBJ2-3, with D hard to call. The CDR3 covers 16 residues. The V and J ends lost 1 base and 6 bases respectively, with 18 bases between them. Germline V lookup: CDR1 SGDLS, CDR2 YYNGEE. The CDR3 DNA is TGTGCCAGCAGCGTAACCCAAACTCCCGGCAGGGATACGCAGTATTTT. Its translation: CASSVTQTPGRDTQYF.

At least ten counts were recorded for this clonotype. CDR3 sequence: CASSLLYEQFF. The DNA for the CDR3 is TGTGCCAGCAGCTTACTCTATGAGCAGTTCTTC. The V and J genes are TRBV7-6 and TRBJ2-1; no reliable D call. The CDR3 is made up of 11 amino acids. Germline loops: CDR1 SGHVS, CDR2 FNYEAQ. With 2 bases removed from V and 8 bases from J, the gap between germline ends came to 4 bases.

This clonotype was detected only a few times. The chain carries TRBV2 and TRBJ2-5; TRBD2 matches 7 bases. V lost 3 bases to trimming and J lost 2 bases; unmatched junction nucleotides: 0. This CDR3 has 13 residues. CDR1 and CDR2 from the germline V gene are SNHLY and FYNNEI. The CDR3 DNA is TGTGCCAGCAGTGACGGGGGGCAAGAGACCCAGTACTTC. This sequence encodes CASSDGGQETQYF.

The sample holds a few counts of this clonotype. CDR3 sequence reads: CSVLSGGAETQYF. The CDR3 nucleotides are TGCAGCGTACTTAGCGGGGGGGCCGAGACCCAGTACTTC. The chain carries TRBV29-1 and TRBJ2-5; 11 bases match TRBD2. Per the germline V gene, CDR1 is SQVTM and CDR2 is ANQGSEA. J gave up 5 bases and V 6 bases, and 5 bases lay outside the gene matches. CDR3 length equals 13 residues.

This clonotype was observed a few times. The J gene is TRBJ2-7, the V gene TRBV4-1; TRBD2 might be the D (5 bases). This CDR3 contains 15 residues. V lost 1 base and J 1 base, leaving 11 bases between the germline ends. Germline values: CDR1 MGHRA, CDR2 YSYEKL. CDR3 sequence reads: CASSQAFEGSYEQYF. The CDR3 DNA sequence: TGCGCCAGCAGCCAAGCGTTTGAGGGATCCTACGAGCAGTACTTC.

This clonotype has a count of ten or more. This rearrangement joins TRBV2 to TRBJ2-4; TRBD1 agrees at 10 bases. With V trimmed by 9 bases and J by 7 bases, 9 bases remained unmatched. This CDR3 region has 14 residues. Germline V lookup: CDR1 SNHLY, CDR2 FYNNEI. The chain's CDR3 is CASRGDRGRNIQYF. Here the CDR3 DNA reads TGTGCCAGTCGAGGAGACAGGGGGCGGAACATTCAGTACTTC.

This clonotype was found many times. CDR3 DNA: TGTGCCAGCAGCGGACCCCTGGGCGAGCAGTACTTC. Residues: CASSGPLGEQYF. The V gene is TRBV6-1, the J gene TRBJ2-7; D is unresolved. Germline V lookup: CDR1 MNHNS, CDR2 SASEGT. The V end lost 6 bases, the J end lost 6 bases, and 12 bases lay between the germline ends. This CDR3 comprises 12 residues.

This clonotype has more than one count but fewer than ten. The V call is TRBV7-9, the J call TRBJ2-3; D might be TRBD1 (5 bases). Germline-derived CDR1 and CDR2 are SEHNR and FQNEAQ (reference sequence). The length of the CDR3 is 14 residues. V was cut by 1 base and J by 1 base, with 6 bases left in between. CDR3 amino acids: CASSLVGRTDTQYF. The CDR3 bases are TGTGCCAGCAGCTTAGTGGGGCGCACAGATACGCAGTATTTT. Full variable domain (outside the CDR3, taken from reference TRBV7-9 and TRBJ2-3): DTGVSQNPRHKITKRGQNVTFRCDPISEHNRLYWYRQTLGQGPEFLTYFQNEAQLEKSRLLSDRFSAERPKGSFSTLEIQRTEQGDSAMYLCASSLVGRTDTQYFGPGTRLTVL.

This clonotype has just a few counts. V usage is TRBV10-1 and J usage is TRBJ2-5; TRBD2 matches at 9 bases. Unmatched junction bases numbered 7, after V lost 4 bases and J lost 1 base. The CDR3 is made up of 16 amino acids. From germline, CDR1 is WNHNN and CDR2 SYGVQD (reference sequence). For the CDR3, the DNA is TGCGCCAGCAGTGCGGTTCTAGCGGGGACCCAAGAGACCCAGTACTTC. It specifies CASSAVLAGTQETQYF.

The J gene is TRBJ2-3, the V gene TRBV11-2, with TRBD2 identical over 10 bases. The CDR3 contains 15 residues. V gave up 5 bases and J gave up 4 bases; unmatched junction bases: 6. Germline values: CDR1 SGHAT, CDR2 FQNNGV. The CDR3 spells CASSPEAGGSDTQYF. The CDR3 bases are TGTGCCAGCAGCCCTGAAGCGGGGGGGTCAGATACGCAGTATTTT.

The chain recombines TRBV4-3 with TRBJ1-5; D may be TRBD1 (5 bases). The CDR3 totals 13 residues. CDR1 LGHNA and CDR2 YSLEER come from the germline V gene. V gave up 4 bases and J gave up 10 bases, with 14 bases separating them. CDR3 residues: CASSPTQGSPQHF. The CDR3 nucleotides are TGCGCCAGCAGCCCGACGCAGGGAAGCCCCCAGCATTTT.

This clonotype has at least ten counts. The chain links TRBV7-2 to TRBJ1-2; no clear D gene. Germline V gene data show CDR1 as SGHTA and CDR2 as FQGNSA. V was clipped by 5 bases and J by 2 bases, with 3 bases between them. The CDR3 is 11 amino acids. CDR3 nucleotide sequence: TGTGCCAGCAGCCAGAACTATGGCTACACCTTC. The encoded protein is CASSQNYGYTF.

The V and J genes are TRBV4-1 and TRBJ1-5; D gene unclear. Germline values: CDR1 MGHRA, CDR2 YSYEKL. The CDR3 spans 17 residues. Trimming pared 0 bases from V and 2 bases from J, leaving 14 bases between. The CDR3 nucleotides read TGCGCCAGCAGCCAAGATAACGGGCCTAGAGGCAATCAGCCCCAGCATTTT. Translation gives CASSQDNGPRGNQPQHF.

The chain has TRBV11-2 and TRBJ2-7, with D possibly being TRBD2 (6 bases). In germline, CDR1 is SGHAT, CDR2 FQNNGV. The germline V and J ends were trimmed by 5 bases and 2 bases, with 13 bases remaining between them. This CDR3 contains 14 residues. The DNA for the CDR3 is TGTGCCAGCAGCCCGCGGGGTGGCCCCTACGAGCAGTACTTC. Translating gives CASSPRGGPYEQYF.

This clonotype was seen many times. The rearrangement uses TRBV7-2 and TRBJ1-1, with TRBD1 identical over 8 bases. Germline CDR1 reads SGHTA; CDR2 reads FQGNSA. V lost 5 bases and J lost 7; bases outside the gene matches: 9. This CDR3 is built from 14 residues. The CDR3 bases are TGTGCCAGCAGCCGTCCTGACAGGGGAATTGAAGCTTTCTTT. This translates into CASSRPDRGIEAFF. Supplemented by reference TRBV7-2 and TRBJ1-1, the full variable domain reads GAGVSQSPSNKVTEKGKDVELRCDPISGHTALYWYRQSLGQGLEFLIYFQGNSAPDKSGLPSDRFSAERTGGSVSTLTIQRTQQEDSAVYLCASSRPDRGIEAFFGQGTRLTVV.

Ten or more counts support this clonotype. The chain employs TRBV12-3 or TRBV12-4 and TRBJ1-2, with unresolved D. Trimming shortened V by 5 bases and J by 8 bases, and 15 bases separated the two germline ends. This CDR3 spans 13 amino acids. This chain's CDR3 is CASSRGGSRGYTF. The CDR3 coding sequence is TGTGCCAGCAGTCGCGGCGGGTCGCGCGGCTACACCTTC.

Concerning this clonotype itself: This sequence may be a read error, since a much larger clone differs from it by one base. The chain has TRBV7-6 and TRBJ2-7; the D is unclear. Germline V gene data show CDR1 as SGHVS and CDR2 as FNYEAQ. Trimming left V 5 bases short and J 2 bases short, with 10 bases between. The length of the CDR3 is 13 residues. CDR3 loop: CASSLNGAYEQYF. CDR3 in DNA: TGTGCCAGCAGCCTAAACGGTGCCTACGAGCAGTACTTC.